The 27 T cell receptor beta chains listed next were all sequenced from one sample in a study of lymphopenia after photon versus proton radiotherapy. TCRdb keeps only in-frame clones here, not all; method: immunoSEQ multiplex PCR. The profile shows about 65,000 clones, around 86% of them singletons. The input for sequencing was peripheral blood, taken from a patient treated with proton-based radiotherapy. The receptors shown here come from a man older than 75 with esophageal cancer.

The chain links TRBV2 to TRBJ1-2, with D possibly matching TRBD1 (5 bases). Trimming removed 3 bases from V and 2 bases from J, with 13 bases in between. The CDR3 is 15 residues long. Germline CDR1 SNHLY, CDR2 FYNNEI. In DNA form, the CDR3 reads TGTGCCAGCAGTGATGTGACAGCACCAAACTATGGCTACACCTTC. It yields the protein CASSDVTAPNYGYTF.

This clone has ten or more counts. One end of the junction does not line up with germline, which may come from a read error. This sample also contains other DNA sequences that code for the same CDR3. The CDR3 loop reads CASSTGSAYGYTF. CDR3 bases: TGTGCCAGCAGCACAGGGTCTGCCTATGGCTACACCTTC. This chain uses TRBV5-1 with TRBJ1-2, with a weak D call TRBD1 (6 bases). Per the germline V gene, CDR1 is SGHRS and CDR2 is YFSETQ. The CDR3 has 13 amino acids.

The chain has TRBV30 and TRBJ2-1; D is possibly TRBD2 (5 bases). Germline V lookup: CDR1 GTSNPN, CDR2 SVGIG (reference sequence). The CDR3 loop spans 13 amino acids. V was cut by 2 bases and J by 10 bases, with 15 bases left in between. For the CDR3, the DNA is TGTGCCTGGAGTCCGGATGAGGGAAGAGAGCAGTTCTTC. It codes for CAWSPDEGREQFF.

This clone was found once. The chain has TRBV30 and TRBJ2-2; D is possibly TRBD1 (5 bases). The V end lost 3 bases, the J end lost 2 bases, and 19 bases lay between the germline ends. Germline V lookup: CDR1 GTSNPN, CDR2 SVGIG (reference sequence). The CDR3 is made up of 17 amino acids. CDR3 in amino acids: CAWRGSGLRGNTGELFF. The CDR3 DNA reads TGTGCCTGGAGAGGTTCGGGCCTAAGGGGTAACACCGGGGAGCTGTTTTTT. Based on the CDR3 plus reference TRBV30 and TRBJ2-2, the full variable domain is SQTIHQWPATLVQPVGSPLSLECTVEGTSNPNLYWYRQAAGRGLQLLFYSVGIGQISSEVPQNLSASRPQDRQFILSSKKLLLSDSGFYLCAWRGSGLRGNTGELFFGEGSRLTVL.

This chain uses TRBV27 with TRBJ1-1; 9 bases align to TRBD1. V shed 5 bases and J 3 bases; nucleotides not matched to a gene: 4. Germline assignment: CDR1 MNHEY and CDR2 SMNVEV (reference sequence). This CDR3 is built from 14 residues. The DNA of the CDR3 is TGTGCCAGCAGTGCCGGGACAGGGTACACTGAAGCTTTCTTT. Amino acid sequence: CASSAGTGYTEAFF.

This chain links TRBV11-2 with TRBJ1-1; 10 bases agree with TRBD1. V was pared by 7 bases and J by 6 bases, with 14 bases of the junction left unmatched. The CDR3 has 16 residues. CDR1 and CDR2 from the germline V gene are SGHAT and FQNNGV. The CDR3: CASNGRGQGLGAEAFF. In DNA, the CDR3 is TGTGCCAGCAACGGCCGGGGACAGGGGCTTGGCGCTGAAGCTTTCTTT.

J is TRBJ1-1 and V is TRBV19, with D possibly matching TRBD1 (5 bases). Germline assignment: CDR1 LNHDA and CDR2 SQIVND (reference sequence). The CDR3 totals 15 residues. V lost 3 bases and J 1 base, leaving 12 bases between the germline ends. CDR3 in DNA: TGTGCCAGTAGTATTGCCGGGACCACGAACACTGAAGCTTTCTTT. Translating gives CASSIAGTTNTEAFF.

The rearrangement links TRBV19 to TRBJ2-3, with a tentative D call TRBD2 (5 bases). CDR1 and CDR2 from the germline V gene are LNHDA and SQIVND (reference sequence). The CDR3 is 17 residues long. V lost 4 bases and J lost 0, with 17 bases in between. This CDR3 is CASSTYPRGSSTDTQYF. DNA of the CDR3: TGTGCCAGTAGTACCTACCCCCGAGGGAGTAGCACAGATACGCAGTATTTT.

The chain employs TRBV4-1 and TRBJ1-4, with a tentative D call TRBD1 (6 bases). CDR3 length equals 15 residues. Germline values: CDR1 MGHRA, CDR2 YSYEKL. V was clipped by 1 base and J by 1 base, with 7 bases between them. CDR3 amino acids: CASSQVRGTNEKLFF. CDR3 DNA sequence: TGCGCCAGCAGCCAAGTCAGGGGAACTAATGAAAAACTGTTTTTT.

CDR3 loop: CASSRLSSYNSPLHF. The CDR3 bases are TGCGCCAGCAGCCGCCTAAGCTCCTATAATTCACCCCTCCACTTT. The chain has TRBV4-3 and TRBJ1-6; D ambiguous. This CDR3 region has 15 residues. Germline V gene lookup returns CDR1 LGHNA and CDR2 YSLEER. The V and J ends lost 4 bases and 0 bases respectively, with 7 bases between them.

The J gene is TRBJ2-3, the V gene TRBV5-1; D is ambiguous. Between the trimmed V and J ends, which lost 0 bases and 1 base, there was a span of 9 bases. This CDR3 is built from 15 residues. The germline CDR1 and CDR2 sequences are SGHRS and YFSETQ. The CDR3 region has the DNA TGCGCCAGCAGCTTGGGGTTCCAGGGCACAGATACGCAGTATTTT. Its translation: CASSLGFQGTDTQYF.

This clone was found a few times. This sequence joins TRBV7-2 and TRBJ2-7, with a weak D call TRBD2 (6 bases). Per germline, CDR1 SGHTA and CDR2 FQGNSA. The CDR3 consists of 14 residues. The V gene lost 4 bases and the J gene lost 6 bases, with 16 bases spanning the gap. CDR3 in DNA: TGTGCCAGCAGCTGGACCGCCGGGGGAGGCGAGCAGTACTTC. Encoded protein: CASSWTAGGGEQYF.

The rearrangement links TRBV18 to TRBJ2-6, with D perhaps matching TRBD2 (5 bases). The germline CDR1 and CDR2 sequences are KGHSH and LQKENI. V lost 0 bases, J lost 2 bases, and 11 bases lay in between. The CDR3 extends over 17 amino acids. The CDR3 nucleotides are TGTGCCAGCTCACCACCCAACCGGGATGCTGGGGCCAACGTCCTGACTTTC. Its protein product is CASSPPNRDAGANVLTF.

This clone was detected once. V is TRBV7-9 and J is TRBJ1-6, with D possibly TRBD1 on 6 matching bases. V was cut by 5 bases and J by 6 bases, with 11 bases left in between. CDR3 length: 14 residues. CDR1 SEHNR and CDR2 FQNEAQ come from the germline V gene (reference sequence). The chain's CDR3 is CASSPGQPNSPLHF. The CDR3 DNA is TGTGCCAGCAGCCCGGGACAACCTAATTCACCCCTCCACTTT.

The CDR3 loop reads CASSFGLLSGSDIQYF. The CDR3 coding sequence is TGCGCCAGCAGCTTTGGCCTACTTAGCGGGAGTGACATTCAGTACTTC. The V and J genes are TRBV5-1 and TRBJ2-4; 9 bases agree with TRBD2. Trimming at V came to 2 bases and at J to 8 bases, leaving 11 bases not matched to a gene. In germline, CDR1 is SGHRS, CDR2 YFSETQ. The CDR3 runs to 16 residues.

The CDR3, as DNA: TGTGCCAGCAGCCGGGGTCGGGCAGGGGCGATCAATGAGCAGTTCTTC. Its protein product is CASSRGRAGAINEQFF. V and J are TRBV5-4 and TRBJ2-1, with D possibly matching TRBD1 (6 bases). Trimming stripped 4 bases from V and 6 bases from J, with 20 bases between. CDR1 is SGHNT and CDR2 is YYREEE in the germline V gene (reference sequence). The CDR3 consists of 16 residues.

The J gene is TRBJ2-3, the V gene TRBV2, with TRBD1 identical over 8 bases. Germline CDR1 is SNHLY and CDR2 is FYNNEI. The CDR3 totals 14 residues. V was clipped by 9 bases and J by 0 bases; unmatched bases: 5. This CDR3 reads CARVRTGSTDTQYF. The CDR3 nucleotides read TGTGCCAGGGTACGGACAGGGAGCACAGATACGCAGTATTTT.

The chain combines TRBV10-3 with TRBJ1-2; D is possibly TRBD1 (6 bases). The CDR3 extends over 14 amino acids. Germline CDR1 reads ENHRY; CDR2 reads SYGVKD. V shed 0 bases and J shed 8 bases, with 13 bases lying between them. CDR3: CAISESYRVVGYTF. CDR3 bases: TGTGCCATCAGTGAGTCCTACAGGGTGGTGGGCTACACCTTC.

The CDR3 DNA is TGTGCCAGCCAGACTAGCGGCGCTTACTACGAGCAGTACTTC. As protein: CASQTSGAYYEQYF. The V gene is TRBV6-1, the J gene TRBJ2-7, with TRBD2 matching 9 bases. Germline-derived CDR1 and CDR2 are MNHNS and SASEGT. Trimming at V came to 8 bases and at J to 3 bases, leaving 8 bases not matched to a gene. This CDR3 is 14 amino acids long.

In regard to this clone: The junction does not match germline at one end; this may be a read error. The chain joins TRBV14 to TRBJ1-4; D is possibly TRBD1 (5 bases). CDR1 is SGHDN, CDR2 FVKESK, per germline. This CDR3 has 13 amino acids. CDR3 nucleotides: TGTGCCAGCAGTCCGGGGAGGGGTTTAAACCCCTCTTTT. Its protein product is CASSPGRGLNPSF.

The V and J genes are TRBV29-1 and TRBJ2-7, with 10 bases that match TRBD1. Germline V CDR1 and CDR2: SQVTM, ANQGSEA. V dropped 6 bases and J dropped 6; count of bases not matched to a gene: 5. The CDR3 has 12 amino acids. CDR3 DNA sequence: TGCAGCGTGGCCGGGACAGGGGCCGAGCAGTACTTC. It encodes CSVAGTGAEQYF.

The J gene is TRBJ2-1, the V gene TRBV4-1, with 7 bases aligning to TRBD1. The CDR3 contains 16 residues. CDR1 is MGHRA, CDR2 YSYEKL, per germline. Trimming took 0 bases from V and 2 from J; bases not matched to a gene: 4. DNA for the CDR3: TGCGCCAGCAGCCAAGATCGGACAGGCGCCTACAATGAGCAGTTCTTC. Residues: CASSQDRTGAYNEQFF.

This sequence joins TRBV27 and TRBJ1-5; 7 bases are shared with TRBD1. The V and J ends lost 5 bases and 6 bases, in that order; junction bases with no gene match: 4. The germline gives CDR1 MNHEY, CDR2 SMNVEV (reference sequence). The CDR3 is 13 amino acids. CDR3 coding DNA: TGTGCCAGCAGTCTCAGGGGGGGTCAGCCCCAGCATTTT. Translation: CASSLRGGQPQHF.

V is TRBV5-1 and J is TRBJ2-7; a possible D gene is TRBD2 (6 bases). The CDR3 runs 14 residues. From germline, CDR1 is SGHRS and CDR2 YFSETQ. V dropped 3 bases and J dropped 2 bases, with 12 bases sitting between them. In DNA form, the CDR3 reads TGCGCCAGCAGCTCGAGCGGGCTCACCTACGAGCAGTACTTC. It translates to CASSSSGLTYEQYF.

The chain combines TRBV7-2 with TRBJ2-1; D is undetermined. V was shortened by 5 bases and J by 6 bases, with 17 bases between the two germline ends. CDR3 length: 15 amino acids. The germline V gene has CDR1 SGHTA and CDR2 FQGNSA. The CDR3, as DNA: TGTGCCAGCAGCCAAGGGCCCCGGGCCATCAATGAGCAGTTCTTC. Translating it yields CASSQGPRAINEQFF.

This clone was seen once. V usage is TRBV6-1 and J usage is TRBJ1-5, with TRBD1 matching over 9 bases. After removal of 7 bases from V and 6 bases from J, the junction contained 10 bases not matched to a gene. Looked up from germline, CDR1 is MNHNS and CDR2 is SASEGT. The CDR3 length is 15 residues. The CDR3 nucleotides are TGTGCCAGCAACCGGGACAGGGTAGTAGGTCAGCCCCAGCATTTT. This encodes CASNRDRVVGQPQHF.

V gene TRBV2 combines with J gene TRBJ1-1; D might be TRBD1 (5 bases). Germline loops: CDR1 SNHLY, CDR2 FYNNEI. Trimming cost V 6 bases and J 7 bases, with 21 bases left between them. The CDR3 spans 15 residues. The chain's CDR3 is CASSRSWGGEIEAFF. The CDR3, as DNA: TGTGCCAGCAGCCGAAGCTGGGGGGGGGAAATTGAAGCTTTCTTT.